These 14 T cell receptor beta chains were all obtained from the same sample, sequenced in a study of shared T cell receptors in the human thymus. Profiled with immunoSEQ multiplex PCR; TCRdb holds only in-frame clones, not every one. The sample lists roughly 500,000 clones, around three quarters occurring once. In addition, the sample was reused for a study of human thymus T cells.

What was sequenced was thymocytes. These TCRs come from a boy under two years old with a congenital heart defect.

The chain couples TRBV6-5 to TRBJ1-1; no firm D call. The CDR3 sequence is 13 residues long. Per germline, CDR1 MNHEY and CDR2 SVGAGI. Trimming removed 6 bases from V and 4 bases from J, with 12 bases in between. CDR3 DNA sequence: TGTGCCAGCAGAGGGCCCGGGAGCACTGAAGCTTTCTTT. This sequence encodes CASRGPGSTEAFF.

This rearrangement joins TRBV4-1 to TRBJ1-4; no definite D call. Trimming left V 0 bases short and J 0 bases short, with 23 bases between. CDR1 and CDR2 from the germline V gene are MGHRA and YSYEKL. The CDR3 contains 21 residues. The CDR3 spells CASSQDPETSALAATNEKLFF. The CDR3 DNA follows: TGCGCCAGCAGCCAAGATCCAGAGACTAGCGCACTTGCGGCAACTAATGAAAAACTGTTTTTT.

This chain links TRBV10-1 with TRBJ2-7, with 11 bases aligning to TRBD2. The CDR3 runs 16 residues. Trimming at V came to 0 bases and at J to 3 bases, leaving 4 bases not matched to a gene. Germline assignment: CDR1 WNHNN and CDR2 SYGVQD (reference sequence). The CDR3 reads CASSESTSGTGYEQYF. The CDR3, as DNA: TGCGCCAGCAGTGAGTCGACTAGCGGGACAGGCTACGAGCAGTACTTC.

V and J are TRBV11-2 and TRBJ1-3, with D maybe TRBD1 (6 bases). This CDR3 contains 16 residues. CDR1 and CDR2 from the germline V gene are SGHAT and FQNNGV. The germline V and J ends were trimmed by 0 bases and 0 bases, with 9 bases remaining between them. CDR3 in amino acids: CASSLEPGDSGNTIYF. CDR3 nucleotide sequence: TGTGCCAGCAGCTTAGAGCCAGGGGACTCTGGAAACACCATATATTTT.

The chain combines TRBV4-2 with TRBJ2-7; TRBD2 agrees at 8 bases. Germline V gene lookup returns CDR1 LGHNA and CDR2 YNFKEQ. V gave up 6 bases and J gave up 2 bases; unmatched junction bases: 9. This CDR3 spans 15 amino acids. CDR3 nucleotides: TGTGCCAGCAGTCATGGACTAGCCGGGCCCTACGAGCAGTACTTC. Translated: CASSHGLAGPYEQYF.

This chain uses TRBV14 with TRBJ2-1; a weak D match, TRBD1 (5 bases). This CDR3 has 13 residues. Germline V CDR1 and CDR2: SGHDN, FVKESK. The V end was cut by 4 bases, the J end by 10 bases, with 14 bases between. The CDR3 sequence: CASSLFGRTEQFF. DNA of the CDR3: TGTGCCAGCAGCCTCTTCGGTCGGACAGAGCAGTTCTTC.

This sequence joins TRBV6-5 and TRBJ1-2, with a possible D match to TRBD1 (5 bases). Germline V gene sequence: CDR1 MNHEY, CDR2 SVGAGI. The CDR3 sequence is 13 residues long. The V end was cut by 6 bases, the J end by 8 bases, with 16 bases between. CDR3: CASSPSRGVGYTF. The CDR3 nucleotides read TGTGCCAGCAGCCCCTCTAGGGGTGTGGGCTACACCTTC.

The chain joins TRBV5-5 to TRBJ2-7; 8 positions agree with TRBD1. The CDR3 contains 14 residues. Trimming at V came to 4 bases and at J to 2 bases, leaving 5 bases not matched to a gene. In germline, CDR1 is SGHKS, CDR2 YYEKEE (reference sequence). For the CDR3, the DNA is TGTGCCAGCAGCGGACGACAGGGGCCCTACGAGCAGTACTTC. Amino acids: CASSGRQGPYEQYF. Variable domain in full (rest from reference TRBV5-5 and TRBJ2-7): DAGVTQSPTHLIKTRGQQVTLRCSPISGHKSVSWYQQVLGQGPQFIFQYYEKEERGRGNFPDRFSARQFPNYSSELNVNALLLGDSALYLCASSGRQGPYEQYFGPGTRLTVT.

V gene TRBV2 combines with J gene TRBJ2-2; 14 nucleotides line up with TRBD2. Germline V lookup: CDR1 SNHLY, CDR2 FYNNEI. This CDR3 has 17 amino acids. The ends lost 6 bases at V and 4 bases at J; junction bases unmatched: 7. Here the CDR3 reads CASRPTSGRGGTGELFF. DNA for the CDR3: TGTGCCAGCAGGCCGACTAGCGGGAGGGGGGGCACCGGGGAGCTGTTTTTT. The full variable domain, in which reference TRBV2 and TRBJ2-2 provide the parts outside the CDR3, is EPEVTQTPSHQVTQMGQEVILRCVPISNHLYFYWYRQILGQKVEFLVSFYNNEISEKSEIFDDQFSVERPDGSNFTLKIRSTKLEDSAMYFCASRPTSGRGGTGELFFGEGSRLTVL.

V is TRBV4-2 and J is TRBJ2-3, with D maybe TRBD2 (5 bases). From germline, CDR1 is LGHNA and CDR2 YNFKEQ. This CDR3 contains 13 residues. V was pared by 4 bases and J by 2 bases, with 7 bases between. The CDR3 coding sequence is TGTGCCAGCAGCCCAGCGGCCACAGATACGCAGTATTTT. Translation: CASSPAATDTQYF.

This clone came up a few times. This chain uses TRBV30 with TRBJ2-7; tentative D call: TRBD2 (5 bases). Looked up from germline, CDR1 is GTSNPN and CDR2 is SVGIG (reference sequence). The CDR3 is 15 residues long. The germline V and J ends were trimmed by 3 bases and 0 bases, with 15 bases remaining between them. CDR3 protein: CAWSAPGRGSYEQYF. CDR3 DNA: TGTGCCTGGAGCGCACCGGGCCGGGGCTCCTACGAGCAGTACTTC.

CDR3 protein: CASSPGTSATWTNEQFF. CDR3 sequence (DNA): TGTGCCAGCAGCCCAGGGACTAGCGCTACTTGGACGAATGAGCAGTTCTTC. The gene calls are TRBV4-2 and TRBJ2-1; 10 bases are a match to TRBD2. The CDR3 runs 17 residues. Looked up from germline, CDR1 is LGHNA and CDR2 is YNFKEQ. V shed 4 bases, J shed 7 bases, and the junction held 13 bases outside the gene matches.

This clone was counted a single time. The J gene is TRBJ2-7, the V gene TRBV11-3; D unclear. Trimming removed 0 bases at V and 2 bases at J, with 17 bases between. CDR3 length: 17 residues. CDR1 and CDR2 from the germline V gene are SGHNT and YENEEA. CDR3: CASSLDSVPPSPYEQYF. CDR3 coding DNA: TGTGCCAGCAGCTTAGATAGTGTCCCGCCCTCCCCCTACGAGCAGTACTTC.

The CDR3 DNA is TGCGCCAGCAGCCAGGGGGGGAGGGGGAGATACATTCAGTACTTC. Translating it yields CASSQGGRGRYIQYF. The gene calls are TRBV4-3 and TRBJ2-4; tentatively, D is TRBD2 (7 bases). Between the trimmed V and J ends, which lost 3 bases and 8 bases, there was a span of 17 bases. Germline V CDR1 and CDR2: LGHNA, YSLEER. The CDR3 has 15 amino acids.